Following are 25 T cell receptor beta chains from one sample sequenced in a study of follicular helper T cells after annual influenza vaccination. Repertoires were generated with immunoSEQ multiplex PCR, while TCRdb's copy carries only in-frame clones and drops some. The table has about 11,000 clones, 65% to 85% seen once. The material was CXCR5- memory CD4+ T cells sorted from blood, obtained 6 weeks after influenza vaccination. These receptors all come from an adult who received the influenza vaccine.

This clone appeared a few times. This chain connects TRBV11-2 to TRBJ1-1; TRBD1 matches 7 bases. Looked up from germline, CDR1 is SGHAT and CDR2 is FQNNGV. J lost 8 bases, V lost 3 bases, and 0 bases had no gene match. The CDR3 runs 11 residues. CDR3 sequence: CASSLTGEAFF. The CDR3 region has the DNA TGTGCCAGCAGCTTGACAGGGGAAGCTTTCTTT. The variable domain in full, with the rest retrieved from reference TRBV11-2 and TRBJ1-1, is EAGVAQSPRYKIIEKRQSVAFWCNPISGHATLYWYQQILGQGPKLLIQFQNNGVVDDSQLPKDRFSAERLKGVDSTLKIQPAKLEDSAVYLCASSLTGEAFFGQGTRLTVV.

The J gene is TRBJ2-1, the V gene TRBV10-1, with D unresolved. CDR1 and CDR2 from the germline V gene are WNHNN and SYGVQD (reference sequence). The CDR3 runs 13 residues. Trimming took 5 bases from V and 6 from J, leaving 11 bases between them. CDR3 loop: CASSSSGINEQFF. CDR3 DNA sequence: TGCGCCAGCAGTAGTAGTGGGATCAATGAGCAGTTCTTC.

The chain uses TRBV11-2 and TRBJ1-1, with a possible D match to TRBD1 (6 bases). This CDR3 comprises 14 residues. Germline CDR1 is SGHAT and CDR2 is FQNNGV. V dropped 5 bases and J dropped 6 bases, with 16 bases sitting between them. The CDR3 DNA reads TGTGCCAGCAGCCTGAGGGGGGGCCGATCTGAAGCTTTCTTT. Amino acids: CASSLRGGRSEAFF.

The rearrangement links TRBV6-6 to TRBJ2-2; D not certain. Trimming took 6 bases from V and 6 from J, leaving 14 bases between them. Germline V gene sequence: CDR1 MNHNY, CDR2 SVGAGI (reference sequence). The CDR3 spans 14 residues. Here the CDR3 reads CASRDGSGSGELFF. CDR3 nucleotide sequence: TGTGCCAGCAGAGACGGTTCCGGGTCCGGGGAGCTGTTTTTT.

The chain links TRBV7-9 to TRBJ1-5; D remains ambiguous. The CDR3 extends over 15 amino acids. V was cut by 6 bases and J by 0 bases, with 12 bases left in between. From germline, CDR1 is SEHNR and CDR2 FQNEAQ (reference sequence). The CDR3 protein is CASSRSGNSNQPQHF. In DNA form, the CDR3 reads TGTGCCAGCAGTAGAAGCGGGAATAGCAATCAGCCCCAGCATTTT.

The chain uses TRBV6-1 and TRBJ2-7; unclear D gene. Trimming pared 2 bases from V and 0 bases from J, leaving 8 bases between. The CDR3 totals 14 residues. Germline V gives CDR1 MNHNS, CDR2 SASEGT. DNA of the CDR3: TGTGCCAGCAGTGAACAGGCAGACTCCTACGAGCAGTACTTC. Translated: CASSEQADSYEQYF.

This clone was detected only a few times. The chain combines TRBV4-3 with TRBJ2-7; no clear D. V was cut by 0 bases and J by 2 bases, with 11 bases left in between. CDR3 length: 15 residues. Germline V lookup: CDR1 LGHNA, CDR2 YSLEER. The CDR3 loop is CASSQERTKAYEQYF. CDR3 nucleotide sequence: TGCGCCAGCAGCCAAGAGAGGACGAAAGCCTACGAGCAGTACTTC.

The rearrangement uses TRBV7-2 and TRBJ1-1, with D maybe TRBD1 (5 bases). This CDR3 is built from 17 residues. CDR1 and CDR2 from the germline V gene are SGHTA and FQGNSA. Trimming stripped 0 bases from V and 1 base from J, with 15 bases between. CDR3 residues: CASSLALAGPKNTEAFF. The CDR3, as DNA: TGTGCCAGCAGCTTAGCGTTGGCGGGGCCGAAGAACACTGAAGCTTTCTTT.

The rearrangement joins TRBV30 to TRBJ1-1, with 7 bases fitting TRBD1. The CDR3 length is 13 residues. Looked up from germline, CDR1 is GTSNPN and CDR2 is SVGIG (reference sequence). The V gene end was trimmed by 5 bases and the J gene end by 5 bases; junction bases not matched to a gene: 8. CDR3 protein: CAWEDRRITEAFF. The CDR3 region has the DNA TGTGCCTGGGAGGACAGGCGGATTACTGAAGCTTTCTTT. Full variable domain (rest looked up from reference TRBV30 and TRBJ1-1): SQTIHQWPATLVQPVGSPLSLECTVEGTSNPNLYWYRQAAGRGLQLLFYSVGIGQISSEVPQNLSASRPQDRQFILSSKKLLLSDSGFYLCAWEDRRITEAFFGQGTRLTVV.

The rearrangement joins TRBV27 to TRBJ2-7; TRBD1 aligns across 10 bases. The CDR3 runs to 14 residues. From germline, CDR1 is MNHEY and CDR2 SMNVEV (reference sequence). With V trimmed by 5 bases and J by 3 bases, 4 bases remained unmatched. CDR3 sequence reads: CASSVTGGLYEQYF. CDR3 DNA: TGTGCCAGCAGTGTGACAGGGGGCCTCTACGAGCAGTACTTC.

The sample holds a few counts of this clone. The rearrangement uses TRBV30 and TRBJ1-2; D gene unclear. CDR3 size: 14 residues. With 5 bases removed from V and 7 bases from J, the gap between germline ends came to 20 bases. Germline V CDR1 and CDR2: GTSNPN, SVGIG (reference sequence). The CDR3 is CAWSPSGPSSGYTF. The CDR3 region has the DNA TGTGCCTGGTCCCCCTCGGGTCCTAGTAGTGGCTACACCTTC.

This clone was seen a single time. The rearrangement joins TRBV18 to TRBJ2-3; D call uncertain. The CDR3 has 13 amino acids. Germline lookup yields CDR1 KGHSH and CDR2 LQKENI. V lost 1 base and J lost 4, with 6 bases in between. In DNA, the CDR3 is TGTGCCAGCTCACCACAGAACTCAGATACGCAGTATTTT. It encodes CASSPQNSDTQYF.

The chain employs TRBV7-2 and TRBJ2-1; D unclear. Trimming stripped 1 base from V and 8 bases from J, with 12 bases between. Germline V gene data show CDR1 as SGHTA and CDR2 as FQGNSA. The CDR3 loop spans 14 amino acids. CDR3 amino acids: CASSLGSFSDEQFF. CDR3 bases: TGTGCCAGCAGCTTAGGTAGTTTCAGTGATGAGCAGTTCTTC. Drawing the rest from reference TRBV7-2 and TRBJ2-1, the complete variable domain is GAGVSQSPSNKVTEKGKDVELRCDPISGHTALYWYRQSLGQGLEFLIYFQGNSAPDKSGLPSDRFSAERTGGSVSTLTIQRTQQEDSAVYLCASSLGSFSDEQFFGPGTRLTVL.

The V and J genes are TRBV10-3 and TRBJ2-3; TRBD1 matches at 10 bases. This CDR3 is built from 14 residues. V lost 6 bases and J lost 3; bases outside the gene matches: 3. Germline-derived CDR1 and CDR2 are ENHRY and SYGVKD. CDR3 in amino acids: CAISRQGATDTQYF. CDR3 bases: TGTGCCATCAGCCGACAGGGGGCAACAGATACGCAGTATTTT.

This chain joins TRBV4-1 and TRBJ2-1, with 8 bases fitting TRBD1. Per the germline V gene, CDR1 is MGHRA and CDR2 is YSYEKL. The V gene end was trimmed by 4 bases and the J gene end by 6 bases; junction bases not matched to a gene: 11. CDR3 length equals 16 residues. CDR3 nucleotides: TGCGCCAGCAGCCGCAGATCAGGACAGGGAGGCAATGAGCAGTTCTTC. As protein: CASSRRSGQGGNEQFF.

The gene calls are TRBV25-1 and TRBJ2-1, with a possible D match to TRBD2 (5 bases). The CDR3 contains 16 residues. Germline CDR1 reads MGHDK; CDR2 reads SYGVNS. Trimming pared 5 bases from V and 5 bases from J, leaving 19 bases between. The CDR3 bases are TGTGCCAGCAGTTTCAGACGGACCCTGCGGGACAATGAGCAGTTCTTC. Its protein product is CASSFRRTLRDNEQFF.

The CDR3 reads CASSLEPLLGRDNTGELFF. The DNA of the CDR3 is TGTGCCAGCAGCTTAGAACCGCTCCTCGGCAGGGATAACACCGGGGAGCTGTTTTTT. The rearrangement joins TRBV5-6 to TRBJ2-2; D is perhaps TRBD1 (5 bases). V was pared by 2 bases and J by 2 bases, with 22 bases between. In germline, CDR1 is SGHDT, CDR2 YYEEEE. The CDR3 consists of 19 residues.

The chain uses TRBV20-1 and TRBJ2-1; no clear D gene. CDR1 and CDR2 from the germline V gene are DFQATT and SNEGSKA (reference sequence). V was shortened by 5 bases and J by 8 bases, with 10 bases between the two germline ends. This CDR3 contains 11 residues. The DNA of the CDR3 is TGCAGTGCTGGACGAGTGCATGAGCAGTTCTTC. The encoded protein is CSAGRVHEQFF.

The chain uses TRBV7-9 and TRBJ2-1, with 12 positions matching TRBD2. CDR3 length: 15 residues. Germline V lookup: CDR1 SEHNR, CDR2 FQNEAQ (reference sequence). V trimming: 8 bases; J trimming: 6 bases; junction bases outside the gene matches: 8. As DNA, the CDR3 is TGTGCCAGCGAAAGGAGGACTAGCGGGGTCAATGAGCAGTTCTTC. Translated: CASERRTSGVNEQFF.

This clone was picked up one time. This sequence joins TRBV4-2 and TRBJ2-5, with 7 bases that match TRBD1. CDR1 is LGHNA and CDR2 is YNFKEQ in the germline V gene. This CDR3 is built from 14 residues. J gave up 1 base and V 2 bases, and 1 base lay outside the gene matches. CDR3 coding DNA: TGTGCCAGCAGCCAAAACAGGGGCCAAGAGACCCAGTACTTC. Encoded protein: CASSQNRGQETQYF.

V is TRBV25-1 and J is TRBJ1-1; no firm D call. This CDR3 has 12 residues. Germline CDR1 is MGHDK and CDR2 is SYGVNS. Trimming shortened V by 1 base and J by 5 bases, and 5 bases separated the two germline ends. The CDR3 DNA reads as TGTGCCAGCAGTGAATTAGGTACTGAAGCTTTCTTT. This codes for CASSELGTEAFF.

This chain links TRBV28 with TRBJ1-5, with 9 bases fitting TRBD1. There are 16 residues in the CDR3. The junction had 6 bases not matched to a gene; V was cut back by 6 bases and J by 0 bases. CDR1 and CDR2 (germline): MDHEN, SYDVKM. CDR3 in amino acids: CASSPDRGYSNQPQHF. The CDR3 nucleotides read TGTGCCAGCAGCCCGGACAGGGGATATAGCAATCAGCCCCAGCATTTT.

This chain uses TRBV28 with TRBJ2-2; D is unresolved. V lost 6 bases and J lost 9, with 14 bases in between. CDR1 is MDHEN, CDR2 SYDVKM, per germline. This CDR3 comprises 13 residues. The CDR3 sequence: CASSQAGRRELFF. The CDR3 DNA sequence: TGTGCCAGCAGCCAGGCAGGCCGCCGGGAGCTGTTTTTT.

This clone was observed once. The chain carries TRBV29-1 and TRBJ2-1; D possibly matches TRBD1 or TRBD2 (6 bases each). From germline, CDR1 is SQVTM and CDR2 ANQGSEA. The CDR3 has 13 amino acids. Trimming took off 3 bases at V and 2 bases at J, with 8 bases between the two ends. CDR3 sequence: CSVERGAYNEQFF. In DNA form, the CDR3 reads TGCAGCGTTGAGAGGGGGGCCTACAATGAGCAGTTCTTC.

The chain couples TRBV29-1 to TRBJ2-7; 8 nucleotides align to TRBD1. CDR3 size: 14 residues. The J segment lost 6 bases and the V segment lost 1 base, leaving 8 bases of the junction unmatched. Germline assignment: CDR1 SQVTM and CDR2 ANQGSEA. The CDR3 loop is CSVEGAGGCCEQYF. CDR3 nucleotides: TGCAGCGTTGAAGGGGCAGGGGGCTGCTGCGAGCAGTACTTC.